This T cell receptor beta chain comes out of a study of T cell repertoires in cytomegalovirus infection. In the study overall: From public TCR beta signatures came an indication of both CMV infection and matching HLA type.

TCRdb ran MiXCR on the reads and lists one entry per CDR3 protein. The sample has some 77,000 distinct CDR3 sequences; 3.7% are singletons. Ten or more counts support this clonotype. Its target is unknown. CDR3 length equals 16 residues. Trimming removed 2 bases from V and 3 bases from J, with 13 bases in between. Germline CDR1 is SGHAT and CDR2 is FQNNGV. Findings of the study overall: Predominance within the ex vivo response was attributable to HLA-C-restricted CMV-specific TCR beta clonotypes. Pooled public TCR beta family frequency picked out CMV carriers with the relevant HLA.

This chain links TRBV11-2 with TRBJ2-2, with TRBD2 as a possible D gene (5 bases). Material for sequencing was PBMCs. The receptor's source is a human donor in good health (CMV status not recorded). Some clones in this sample may be carry-over from other donors' samples. This chain's CDR3 is CASSLSSAWDTGELFF. The CDR3 DNA reads TGTGCCAGCAGCTTAAGTAGCGCGTGGGACACCGGGGAGCTGTTTTTT.